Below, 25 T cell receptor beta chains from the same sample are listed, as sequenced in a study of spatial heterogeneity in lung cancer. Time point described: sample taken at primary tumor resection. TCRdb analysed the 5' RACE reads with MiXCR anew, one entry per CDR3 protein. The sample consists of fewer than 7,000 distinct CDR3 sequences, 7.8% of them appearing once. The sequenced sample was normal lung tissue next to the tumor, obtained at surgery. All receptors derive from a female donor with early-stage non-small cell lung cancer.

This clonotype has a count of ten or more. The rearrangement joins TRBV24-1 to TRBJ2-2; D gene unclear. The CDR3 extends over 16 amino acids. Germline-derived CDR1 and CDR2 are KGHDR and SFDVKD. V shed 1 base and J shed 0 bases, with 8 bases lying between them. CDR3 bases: TGTGCCACCAGTGATTTCAGCCGATCGAACACCGGGGAGCTGTTTTTT. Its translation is CATSDFSRSNTGELFF.

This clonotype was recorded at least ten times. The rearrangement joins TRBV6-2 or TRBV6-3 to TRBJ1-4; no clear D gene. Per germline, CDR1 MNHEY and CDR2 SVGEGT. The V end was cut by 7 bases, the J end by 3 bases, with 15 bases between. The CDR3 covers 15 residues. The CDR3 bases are TGTGCCAGCAAATTAGGGCCGGCGGCTAATGAAAAACTGTTTTTT. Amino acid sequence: CASKLGPAANEKLFF.

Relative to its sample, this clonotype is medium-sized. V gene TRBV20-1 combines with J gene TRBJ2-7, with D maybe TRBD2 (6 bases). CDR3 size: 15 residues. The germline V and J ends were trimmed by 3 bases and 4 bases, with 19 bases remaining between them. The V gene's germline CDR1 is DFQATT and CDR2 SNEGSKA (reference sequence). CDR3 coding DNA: TGCAGTGCTAGCCGAAAGTGGCGGGGTGAATACGAGCAGTACTTC. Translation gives CSASRKWRGEYEQYF.

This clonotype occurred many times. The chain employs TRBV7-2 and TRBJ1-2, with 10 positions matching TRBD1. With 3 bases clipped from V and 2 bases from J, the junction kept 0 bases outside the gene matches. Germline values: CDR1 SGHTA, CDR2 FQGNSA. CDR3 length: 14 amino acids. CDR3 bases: TGTGCCAGCAGCTTGACAGGGGGCAACTATGGCTACACCTTC. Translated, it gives CASSLTGGNYGYTF.

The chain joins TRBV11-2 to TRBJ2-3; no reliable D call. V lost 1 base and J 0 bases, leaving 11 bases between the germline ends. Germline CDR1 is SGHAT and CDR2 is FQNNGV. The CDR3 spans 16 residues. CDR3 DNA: TGTGCCAGCAGCTTAGGGGCACACACGAGCACAGATACGCAGTATTTT. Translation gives CASSLGAHTSTDTQYF.

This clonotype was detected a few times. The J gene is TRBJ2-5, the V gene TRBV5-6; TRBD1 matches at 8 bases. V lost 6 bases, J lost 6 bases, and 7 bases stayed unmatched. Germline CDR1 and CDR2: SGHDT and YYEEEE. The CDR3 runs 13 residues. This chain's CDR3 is CASTGQGRQTQYF. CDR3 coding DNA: TGTGCCAGCACCGGACAGGGTAGGCAGACCCAGTACTTC.

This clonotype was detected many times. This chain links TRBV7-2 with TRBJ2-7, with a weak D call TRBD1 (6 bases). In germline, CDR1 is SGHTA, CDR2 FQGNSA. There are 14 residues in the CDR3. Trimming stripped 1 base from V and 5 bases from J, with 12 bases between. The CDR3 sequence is CASSLEQGRHEQYF. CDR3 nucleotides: TGTGCCAGCAGCTTAGAGCAGGGGCGCCACGAGCAGTACTTC.

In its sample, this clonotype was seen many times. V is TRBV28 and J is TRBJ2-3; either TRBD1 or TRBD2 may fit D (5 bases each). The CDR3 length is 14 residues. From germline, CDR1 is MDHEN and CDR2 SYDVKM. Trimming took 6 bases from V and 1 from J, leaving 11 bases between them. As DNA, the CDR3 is TGTGCCAGCAGGGGGGTTGTTGGCACAGATACGCAGTATTTT. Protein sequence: CASRGVVGTDTQYF.

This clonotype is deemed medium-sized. This CDR3 reads CASSTQGGGRDEQFF. CDR3 bases: TGTGCCAGCTCCACCCAAGGGGGGGGCCGCGATGAGCAGTTCTTC. The chain links TRBV18 to TRBJ2-1, with D maybe TRBD2 (7 bases). The CDR3 spans 15 residues. V dropped 6 bases and J dropped 8 bases, with 20 bases sitting between them. CDR1 is KGHSH, CDR2 LQKENI, per germline.

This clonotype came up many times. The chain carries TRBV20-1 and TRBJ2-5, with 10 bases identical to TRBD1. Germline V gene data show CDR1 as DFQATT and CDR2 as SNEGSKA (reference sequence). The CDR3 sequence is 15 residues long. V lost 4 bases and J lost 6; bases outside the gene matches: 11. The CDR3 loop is CSAIGGQGRGKTQYF. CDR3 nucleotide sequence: TGCAGTGCTATCGGGGGACAGGGGCGCGGTAAGACCCAGTACTTC.

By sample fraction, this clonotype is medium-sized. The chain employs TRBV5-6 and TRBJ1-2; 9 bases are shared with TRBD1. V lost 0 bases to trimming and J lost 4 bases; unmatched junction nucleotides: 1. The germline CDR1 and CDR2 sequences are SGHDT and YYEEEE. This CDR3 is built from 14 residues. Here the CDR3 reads CASSLEQGAYGYTF. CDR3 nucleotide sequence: TGTGCCAGCAGCTTGGAACAGGGGGCCTATGGCTACACCTTC.

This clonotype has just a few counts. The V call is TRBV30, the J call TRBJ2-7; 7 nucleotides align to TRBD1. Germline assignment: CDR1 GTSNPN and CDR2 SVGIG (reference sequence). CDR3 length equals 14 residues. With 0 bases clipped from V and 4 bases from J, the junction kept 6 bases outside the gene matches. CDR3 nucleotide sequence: TGTGCCTGGAGTGTAGGGGGCGGAATTTACGAGCAGTACTTC. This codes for CAWSVGGGIYEQYF. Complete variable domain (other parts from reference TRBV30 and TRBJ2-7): SQTIHQWPATLVQPVGSPLSLECTVEGTSNPNLYWYRQAAGRGLQLLFYSVGIGQISSEVPQNLSASRPQDRQFILSSKKLLLSDSGFYLCAWSVGGGIYEQYFGPGTRLTVT.

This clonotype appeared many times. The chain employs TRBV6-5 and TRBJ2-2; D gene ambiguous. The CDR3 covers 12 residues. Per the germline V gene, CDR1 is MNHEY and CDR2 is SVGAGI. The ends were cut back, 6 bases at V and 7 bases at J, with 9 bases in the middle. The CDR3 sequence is CASSLGGGELFF. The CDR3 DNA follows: TGTGCCAGCAGCCTCGGCGGCGGGGAGCTGTTTTTT.

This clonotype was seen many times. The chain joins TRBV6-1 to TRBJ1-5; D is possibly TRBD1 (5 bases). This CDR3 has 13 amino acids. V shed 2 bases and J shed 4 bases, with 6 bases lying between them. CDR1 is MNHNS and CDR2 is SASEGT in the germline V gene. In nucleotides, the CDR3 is TGTGCCAGCAGTGAATGGGGGAATCAGCCCCAGCATTTT. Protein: CASSEWGNQPQHF.

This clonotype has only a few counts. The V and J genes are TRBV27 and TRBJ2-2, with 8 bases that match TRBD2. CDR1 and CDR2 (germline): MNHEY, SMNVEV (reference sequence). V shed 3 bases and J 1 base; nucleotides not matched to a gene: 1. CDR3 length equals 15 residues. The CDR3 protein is CASSFTSGNTGELFF. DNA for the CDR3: TGTGCCAGCAGTTTTACTAGCGGGAACACCGGGGAGCTGTTTTTT.

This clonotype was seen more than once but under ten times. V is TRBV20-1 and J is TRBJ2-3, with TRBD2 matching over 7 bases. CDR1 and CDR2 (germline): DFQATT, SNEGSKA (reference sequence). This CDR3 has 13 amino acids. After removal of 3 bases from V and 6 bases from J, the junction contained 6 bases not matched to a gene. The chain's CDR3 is CSARAGRGDTQYF. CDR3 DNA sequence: TGCAGTGCTAGGGCGGGGCGGGGGGATACGCAGTATTTT.

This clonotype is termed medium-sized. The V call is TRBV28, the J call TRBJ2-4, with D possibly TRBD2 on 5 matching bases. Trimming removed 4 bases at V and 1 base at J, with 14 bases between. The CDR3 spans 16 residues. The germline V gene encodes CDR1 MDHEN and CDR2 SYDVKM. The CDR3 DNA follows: TGTGCCAGCAGTTATGACTACCCCTCGGCCAAAAACATTCAGTACTTC. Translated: CASSYDYPSAKNIQYF. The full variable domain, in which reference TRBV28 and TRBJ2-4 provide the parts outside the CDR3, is DVKVTQSSRYLVKRTGEKVFLECVQDMDHENMFWYRQDPGLGLRLIYFSYDVKMKEKGDIPEGYSVSREKKERFSLILESASTNQTSMYLCASSYDYPSAKNIQYFGAGTRLSVL.

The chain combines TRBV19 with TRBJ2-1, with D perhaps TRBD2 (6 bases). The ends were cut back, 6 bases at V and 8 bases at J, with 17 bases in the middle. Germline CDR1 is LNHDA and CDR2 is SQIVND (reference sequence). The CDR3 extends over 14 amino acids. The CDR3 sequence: CASSKRTNDYEQFF. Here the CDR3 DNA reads TGTGCCAGTAGCAAGAGGACTAACGACTATGAGCAGTTCTTC.

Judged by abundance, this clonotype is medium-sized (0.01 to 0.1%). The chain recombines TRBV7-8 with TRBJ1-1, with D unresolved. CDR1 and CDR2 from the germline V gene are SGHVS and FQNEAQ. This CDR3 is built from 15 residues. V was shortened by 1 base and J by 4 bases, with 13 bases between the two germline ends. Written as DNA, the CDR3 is TGTGCCAGCAGCTTAGTGCCGGGATCGGGCACTGAAGCTTTCTTT. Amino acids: CASSLVPGSGTEAFF.

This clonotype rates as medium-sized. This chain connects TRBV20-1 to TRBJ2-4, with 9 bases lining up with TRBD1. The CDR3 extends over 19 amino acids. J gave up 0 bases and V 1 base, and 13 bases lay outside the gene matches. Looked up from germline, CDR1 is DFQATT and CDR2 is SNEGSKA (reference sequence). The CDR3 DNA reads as TGCAGTGCTAGAGTTCCACAGGGGGCTGTAAACTTAGCCAAAAACATTCAGTACTTC. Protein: CSARVPQGAVNLAKNIQYF.

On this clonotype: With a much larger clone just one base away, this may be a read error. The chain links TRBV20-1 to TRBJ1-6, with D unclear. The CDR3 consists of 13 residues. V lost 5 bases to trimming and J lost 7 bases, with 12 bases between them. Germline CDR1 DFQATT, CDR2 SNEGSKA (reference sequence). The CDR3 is CSAGPQKNSPLHF. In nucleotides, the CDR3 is TGCAGTGCTGGACCACAGAAAAATTCACCCCTCCACTTT.

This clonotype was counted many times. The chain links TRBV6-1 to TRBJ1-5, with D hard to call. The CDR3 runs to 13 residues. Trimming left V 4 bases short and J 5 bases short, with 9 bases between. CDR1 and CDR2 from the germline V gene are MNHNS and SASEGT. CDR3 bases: TGTGCCAGCAGTGTGAGACCCGATCAGCCCCAGCATTTT. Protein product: CASSVRPDQPQHF.

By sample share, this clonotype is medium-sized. Here the CDR3 DNA reads TGCGCCAGCACCGCTAGCGGGGGGGCCGTCGGAGATACGCAGTATTTT. As protein: CASTASGGAVGDTQYF. The chain carries TRBV5-1 and TRBJ2-3, with 12 bases lining up with TRBD2. Looked up from germline, CDR1 is SGHRS and CDR2 is YFSETQ. The CDR3 is 16 residues long. Trimming at V came to 6 bases and at J to 5 bases, leaving 10 bases not matched to a gene.

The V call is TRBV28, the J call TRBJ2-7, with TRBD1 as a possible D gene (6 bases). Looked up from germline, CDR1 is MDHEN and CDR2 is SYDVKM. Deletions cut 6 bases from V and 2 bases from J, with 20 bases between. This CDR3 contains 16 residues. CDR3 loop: CASRLSTGSSAYEQYF. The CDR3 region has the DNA TGTGCCAGCAGGCTTTCCACAGGGAGTTCGGCCTACGAGCAGTACTTC.

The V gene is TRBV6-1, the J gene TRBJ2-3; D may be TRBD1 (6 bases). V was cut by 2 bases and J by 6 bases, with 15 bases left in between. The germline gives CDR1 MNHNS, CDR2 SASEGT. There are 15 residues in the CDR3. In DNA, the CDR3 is TGTGCCAGCAGTGAATTCAGGGGAAGATTGGATACGCAGTATTTT. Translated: CASSEFRGRLDTQYF.